This T cell receptor (beta chain) was sequenced for a study of blood T cell repertoires in COVID-19 (TCRdb year 2020). Study-level background: Samples from collaborators originated in the United States, Italy and Spain and spanned both the acute and convalescent phases of COVID-19. The prospective study material was composed of cDNA or gDNA derived from T cells, B-cell-depleted T cells, or PBMCs. A freely available public database, intended as a resource for researchers studying the immune response to SARS-CoV-2, is where the repertoires were released. Samples came from the ongoing ImmuneRACE study (first 160 participants) plus 1,254 subjects from 6 global collaborators. Deeply sampled blood TCRbeta repertoires from subjects exposed to, actively infected with, or recovered from COVID-19 were included in the dataset. Sample metadata almost always included a de-identified subject ID, COVID-19 status, age in years and sex. Where HLA class I and class II types were available, the types were taken from metadata supplied by the sample provider, not from assay-based typing. General conclusions and limits of the study: The quantity of clinical and demographic metadata differed by source and by participant and was supplied without curation.

This clone was seen a few times. Its cognate antigen has yet to be identified. Base qualities were left out, and no much larger clone turns up one base away. The CDR3 runs 14 residues from the cysteine to the phenylalanine. Only the CDR3 part of the read is kept: 42 bases, read in frame from the first base. V is clipped by 4 bases and J by 3 bases, and the sequence between their germline boundaries is 13 bases long. CDR1 and CDR2 are drawn from the germline V gene: MNHEY, SVGEGT. Whole blood was collected in K2EDTA tubes by collaborating institutions according to the institutions' own protocols. For TCRbeta analysis, collaborators shipped samples as frozen whole blood, isolated PBMCs, or DNA extracted from either of those sample types. TCRbeta CDR3 regions were amplified from genomic DNA by means of the immunoSEQ Assay, a bias-controlled multiplex PCR. Concerning the study's data processing: The number of nucleated cells in each sample was estimated from the amplification of reference gene primers within the assay. Sequence reads were collapsed and filtered to measure the absolute abundance of every unique TCRbeta CDR3 rearrangement. Productive Simpson clonality was computed per sample as the square root of Simpson's diversity index over productive rearrangements. TCRdb re-hosts the immuneACCESS table, in-frame sequences only. Its copies lack some clones; in the studies checked, an unresolved V gene accounts for under half of them, and the cause for the rest is not known. D and trimming come from the DNA, and the V and J calls and clone size come from that table. The sample table shows approximately 150,000 clones, and around nine tenths are seen once. The leading ten clones occupy 5% to 6% of the sample.

The rearrangement combines TRBV6-2 or TRBV6-3 with TRBJ2-7; TRBD2 might be the D gene, on 6 matching bases. The material sequenced was peripheral blood. The source is a human donor in a cohort sampled during active COVID-19. The CDR3 region reads CASSWGLGGYEQYF. The DNA sequence is as follows: TGTGCCAGCAGTTGGGGACTTGGGGGCTACGAGCAGTACTTC.